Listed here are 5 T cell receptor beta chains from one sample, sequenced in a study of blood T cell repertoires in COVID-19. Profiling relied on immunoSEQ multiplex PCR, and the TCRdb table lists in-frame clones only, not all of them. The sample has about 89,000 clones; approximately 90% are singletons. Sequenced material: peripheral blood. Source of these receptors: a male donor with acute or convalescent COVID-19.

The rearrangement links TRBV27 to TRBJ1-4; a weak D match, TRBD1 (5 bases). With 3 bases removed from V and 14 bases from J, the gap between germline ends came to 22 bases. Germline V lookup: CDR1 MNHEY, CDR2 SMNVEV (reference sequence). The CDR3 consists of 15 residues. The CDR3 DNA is TGTGCCAGCAGTTTTAGGGTGGGGGAGGATTTAAGGCTGTTTTTT. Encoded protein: CASSFRVGEDLRLFF. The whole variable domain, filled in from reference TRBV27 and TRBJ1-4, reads EAQVTQNPRYLITVTGKKLTVTCSQNMNHEYMSWYRQDPGLGLRQIYYSMNVEVTDKGDVPEGYKVSRKEKRNFPLILESPSPNQTSLYFCASSFRVGEDLRLFFGSGTQLSVL.

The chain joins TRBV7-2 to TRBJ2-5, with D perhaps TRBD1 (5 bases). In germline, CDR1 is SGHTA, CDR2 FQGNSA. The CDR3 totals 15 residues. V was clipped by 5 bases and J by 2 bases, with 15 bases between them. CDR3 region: CASSSSRAPQETQYF. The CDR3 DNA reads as TGTGCCAGCAGCAGTAGCAGGGCTCCGCAAGAGACCCAGTACTTC.

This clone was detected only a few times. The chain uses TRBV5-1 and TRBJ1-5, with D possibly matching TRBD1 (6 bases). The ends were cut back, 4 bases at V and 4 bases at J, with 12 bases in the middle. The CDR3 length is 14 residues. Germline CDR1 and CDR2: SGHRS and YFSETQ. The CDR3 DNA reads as TGCGCCAGCAGCCCCGAAGGGGGTAATCAGCCCCAGCATTTT. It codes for CASSPEGGNQPQHF.

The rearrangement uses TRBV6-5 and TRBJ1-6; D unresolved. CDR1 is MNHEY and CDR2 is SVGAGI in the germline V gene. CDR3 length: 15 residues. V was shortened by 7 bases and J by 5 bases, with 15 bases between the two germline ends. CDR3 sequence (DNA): TGTGCCAGCACCCTAGACCAGACTAATAATTCACCCCTCCACTTT. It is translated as CASTLDQTNNSPLHF.

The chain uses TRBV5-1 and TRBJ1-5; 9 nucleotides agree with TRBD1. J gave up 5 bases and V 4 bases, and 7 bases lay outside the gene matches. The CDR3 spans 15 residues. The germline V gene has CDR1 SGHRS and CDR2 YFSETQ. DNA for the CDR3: TGCGCCAGCAGCGCCGGGACAGGGAGTCATCAGCCCCAGCATTTT. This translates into CASSAGTGSHQPQHF.